These 16 T cell receptor beta chains share one sample of origin, sequenced in a study of T cells expressing NK-cell markers. One entry per CDR3 protein, without DNA, is what TCRdb gives after re-calling the 5' RACE reads. The sample's table shows roughly 180,000 distinct CDR3 sequences. The sequenced sample was blood T cells: a sorted CD56 or NKG2C T cell subset, CD4+ or CD8+ T cells, or bulk PBMC T cells (not recorded which). Source of these receptors: a woman aged 18 to 75 in good health.

The gene calls are TRBV29-1 and TRBJ2-5. The CDR3 sequence is 15 residues long. Germline CDR1 reads SQVTM; CDR2 reads ANQGSEA. The CDR3 sequence is CSVDGGRNVQETQYF. Supplemented by reference TRBV29-1 and TRBJ2-5, the full variable domain reads SAVISQKPSRDICQRGTSLTIQCQVDSQVTMMFWYRQQPGQSLTLIATANQGSEATYESGFVIDKFPISRPNLTFSTLTVSNMSPEDSSIYLCSVDGGRNVQETQYFGPGTRLLVL.

The chain couples TRBV6-1 to TRBJ2-3; lacking DNA, the TRBD2 call made by TCRdb goes unchecked. The CDR3 runs to 15 residues. Germline V gene sequence: CDR1 MNHNS, CDR2 SASEGT. This CDR3 reads CASTEAGHSTDTQYF.

The chain combines TRBV7-9 with TRBJ2-4; TCRdb's D gene call, TRBD1, goes unchecked for lack of DNA. The CDR3 runs 15 residues. CDR1 SEHNR and CDR2 FQNEAQ come from the germline V gene (reference sequence). CDR3: CASSLVGGAKNIQYF.

The chain joins TRBV15 to TRBJ2-4; without DNA, the TCRdb call of TRBD1 cannot be checked. This CDR3 region has 14 residues. In germline, CDR1 is LNHNV, CDR2 YYDKDF (reference sequence). This CDR3 reads CATSRGGYRGGADF.

CDR3 sequence: CASSPTGFIVTRYEQYF. The chain employs TRBV12-3 or TRBV12-4 and TRBJ2-7; TCRdb names TRBD1, which stays unverified in the absence of DNA. This CDR3 has 17 amino acids.

The rearrangement links TRBV5-1 to TRBJ2-5; TCRdb's D gene call, TRBD2, goes unchecked for lack of DNA. CDR1 is SGHRS, CDR2 YFSETQ, per germline. This CDR3 comprises 16 residues. CDR3 amino acids: CASSLAVRGGQETQYF.

This chain links TRBV20-1 with TRBJ1-5. CDR3 length: 14 amino acids. Germline CDR1 and CDR2: DFQATT and SNEGSKA (reference sequence). The CDR3 region is CSARGGSPYQPQHF.

The CDR3 loop reads CASSLSPSAGVYGYTF. The rearrangement joins TRBV5-1 to TRBJ1-2; TCRdb calls TRBD1, which cannot be checked without DNA. This CDR3 has 16 amino acids. Germline CDR1 is SGHRS and CDR2 is YFSETQ. The whole variable domain, filled in from reference TRBV5-1 and TRBJ1-2, reads KAGVTQTPRYLIKTRGQQVTLSCSPISGHRSVSWYQQTPGQGLQFLFEYFSETQRNKGNFPGRFSGRQFSNSRSEMNVSTLELGDSALYLCASSLSPSAGVYGYTFGSGTRLTVV.

This sequence joins TRBV24-1 and TRBJ2-7; TCRdb selects TRBD1, and the lack of DNA leaves this call unchecked. The length of the CDR3 is 20 residues. Germline values: CDR1 KGHDR, CDR2 SFDVKD. This CDR3 is CATSDSTQDRAYPLTYEQYF.

This sequence joins TRBV5-1 and TRBJ2-2; TCRdb's D gene call, TRBD1, goes unchecked for lack of DNA. The V gene's germline CDR1 is SGHRS and CDR2 YFSETQ. The length of the CDR3 is 17 residues. The CDR3 region is CASSSKEGLSRDGELFF.

The V call is TRBV6-1, the J call TRBJ2-7. This CDR3 is built from 14 residues. Looked up from germline, CDR1 is MNHNS and CDR2 is SASEGT. CDR3 sequence: CASSEGGGSYEQYF.

This rearrangement joins TRBV20-1 to TRBJ1-1. Germline lookup yields CDR1 DFQATT and CDR2 SNEGSKA (reference sequence). CDR3 length: 18 residues. CDR3 sequence: CSARDRGVGGAFGVDAFF.

The V call is TRBV4-1, the J call TRBJ1-1. Germline CDR1 reads MGHRA; CDR2 reads YSYEKL. The CDR3 extends over 16 amino acids. This CDR3 reads CASSQVPGGRGPEAFF.

J is TRBJ2-5 and V is TRBV5-1. The CDR3 runs to 14 residues. Germline lookup yields CDR1 SGHRS and CDR2 YFSETQ. CDR3: CASSFDKREETQYF.

CDR3 in amino acids: CATRPGTSVDEQYF. This chain uses TRBV10-3 with TRBJ2-7; checking the TCRdb D call of TRBD2 is not possible without DNA. The CDR3 is 14 residues long. The germline V gene encodes CDR1 ENHRY and CDR2 SYGVKD.

The rearrangement uses TRBV27 and TRBJ1-5; TCRdb's D call of TRBD1 is untestable without DNA. From germline, CDR1 is MNHEY and CDR2 SMNVEV (reference sequence). The CDR3 consists of 14 residues. This CDR3 is CASSLDRGEQPQHF.